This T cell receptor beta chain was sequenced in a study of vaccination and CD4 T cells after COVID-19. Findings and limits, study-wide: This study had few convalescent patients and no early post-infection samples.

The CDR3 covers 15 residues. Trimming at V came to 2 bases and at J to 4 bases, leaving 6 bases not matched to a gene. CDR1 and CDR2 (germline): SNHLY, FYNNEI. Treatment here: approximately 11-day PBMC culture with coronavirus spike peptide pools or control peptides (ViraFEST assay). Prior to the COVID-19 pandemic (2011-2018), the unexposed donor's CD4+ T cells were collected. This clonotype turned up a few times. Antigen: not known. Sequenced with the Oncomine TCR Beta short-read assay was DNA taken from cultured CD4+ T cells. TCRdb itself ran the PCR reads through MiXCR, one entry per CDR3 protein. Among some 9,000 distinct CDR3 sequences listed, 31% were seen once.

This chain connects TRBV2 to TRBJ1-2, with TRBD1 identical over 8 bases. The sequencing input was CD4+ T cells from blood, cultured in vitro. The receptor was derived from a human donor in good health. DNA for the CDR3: TGTGCCAGCAGTGAAAGGCAGGGGGCTCGCTATGGCTACACCTTC. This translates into CASSERQGARYGYTF.